The 19 T cell receptor beta chains below all came from one sample that was sequenced in a study of blood T cell repertoires in COVID-19. TCRdb's table, derived via immunoSEQ multiplex PCR, lists solely in-frame clones and lacks some. Of roughly 160,000 clones in the sample, around 79% were seen once. The specimen sequenced was peripheral blood. The source of these receptors is a woman aged 55-75 years with COVID-19, enrolled during active disease.

V is TRBV29-1 and J is TRBJ1-1; 8 bases align to TRBD1. V dropped 7 bases and J dropped 5; count of bases not matched to a gene: 9. Germline lookup yields CDR1 SQVTM and CDR2 ANQGSEA. This CDR3 region has 13 residues. CDR3 in amino acids: CSGTGQGWTEAFF. In nucleotides, the CDR3 is TGCAGCGGGACAGGGCAGGGTTGGACTGAAGCTTTCTTT.

The CDR3 loop reads CASSYVGGSSNQPQHF. The CDR3 DNA sequence: TGTGCCAGTAGTTACGTAGGGGGTTCGAGCAATCAGCCCCAGCATTTT. V and J are TRBV19 and TRBJ1-5; possibly TRBD1 for D (6 bases). This CDR3 is built from 16 residues. Per germline, CDR1 LNHDA and CDR2 SQIVND (reference sequence). Deletions cut 5 bases from V and 1 base from J, with 15 bases between.

The gene calls are TRBV29-1 and TRBJ2-5; no definite D call. Per the germline V gene, CDR1 is SQVTM and CDR2 is ANQGSEA. V lost 3 bases, J lost 7 bases, and 12 bases lay in between. The CDR3 loop spans 12 amino acids. CDR3 coding DNA: TGCAGCGTTGAGGGTGAGCGCTGGACCCAGTACTTC. Its translation: CSVEGERWTQYF.

J is TRBJ2-2 and V is TRBV6-2 or TRBV6-3; 8 bases are shared with TRBD2. Losses at the gene ends were 5 bases for V and 1 base for J; bases not matched to a gene: 6. The germline gives CDR1 MNHEY, CDR2 SVGEGT. This CDR3 is built from 16 residues. CDR3: CASSLRSGRNTGELFF. CDR3 nucleotides: TGTGCCAGCAGTCTCCGAAGCGGGAGGAACACCGGGGAGCTGTTTTTT.

This sequence joins TRBV6-6 and TRBJ2-7, with 8 positions matching TRBD1. The junction had 8 bases not matched to a gene; V was cut back by 0 bases and J by 4 bases. The CDR3 sequence is 16 residues long. Germline V CDR1 and CDR2: MNHNY, SVGAGI (reference sequence). The CDR3 DNA reads as TGTGCCAGCAGTTACTCGGAGCAGGGGGCGAGGTACGAGCAGTACTTC. Translating it yields CASSYSEQGARYEQYF.

V gene TRBV24-1 combines with J gene TRBJ2-3; TRBD2 matches at 7 bases. The CDR3 has 16 residues. Germline CDR1 and CDR2: KGHDR and SFDVKD. J was trimmed by 2 bases and V by 1 base; bases with no gene match: 5. CDR3 in amino acids: CATSDFPAGYTDTQYF. In nucleotides, the CDR3 is TGTGCCACCAGTGATTTCCCAGCGGGGTACACAGATACGCAGTATTTT.

J is TRBJ2-7 and V is TRBV18; TRBD1 aligns across 8 bases. The CDR3 consists of 14 residues. Germline trimming cut 2 bases from V and 4 bases from J; bases unmatched to any gene: 4. Germline CDR1 reads KGHSH; CDR2 reads LQKENI. CDR3 protein: CASSPVTGAYEQYV. CDR3 nucleotides: TGTGCCAGCTCACCAGTGACAGGGGCATACGAGCAGTACGTC.

The rearrangement uses TRBV5-1 and TRBJ2-5; unclear D gene. Germline V lookup: CDR1 SGHRS, CDR2 YFSETQ. The V and J ends lost 1 base and 3 bases respectively, with 7 bases between them. The CDR3 covers 13 residues. Here the CDR3 DNA reads TGCGCCAGCAGCTTGAGAGGTGAAGAGACCCAGTACTTC. Protein sequence: CASSLRGEETQYF.

DNA of the CDR3: TGTGCCAGCAGCGCCGCGGGGGCCGGGGAGCTGTTTTTT. Encoded protein: CASSAAGAGELFF. The rearrangement joins TRBV9 to TRBJ2-2; 7 bases align to TRBD2. This CDR3 comprises 13 residues. The V and J ends lost 3 bases and 6 bases, in that order; junction bases with no gene match: 2. Germline V gene data show CDR1 as SGDLS and CDR2 as YYNGEE.

The V and J genes are TRBV28 and TRBJ2-5; 8 nucleotides line up with TRBD2. The CDR3 spans 14 residues. Germline V lookup: CDR1 MDHEN, CDR2 SYDVKM. The junction had 4 bases not matched to a gene; V was cut back by 3 bases and J by 4 bases. The CDR3 loop reads CASSFTGGRETQYF. DNA of the CDR3: TGTGCCAGCAGTTTTACGGGGGGGAGAGAGACCCAGTACTTC.

This clone appeared a single time. V usage is TRBV11-2 and J usage is TRBJ2-7; unclear D gene. V lost 3 bases and J 3 bases, leaving 6 bases between the germline ends. This CDR3 has 12 amino acids. In germline, CDR1 is SGHAT, CDR2 FQNNGV. The CDR3 region has the DNA TGTGCCAGCAGCTTGGGCCACTACGAGCAGTACGTC. Protein: CASSLGHYEQYV.

Remarks on this clone: This CDR3 is also generated by other DNA sequences in the sample. This chain links TRBV3-1 (or the pseudogene TRBV3-2) with TRBJ2-5, with TRBD2 as a possible D gene (7 bases). The CDR3 has 14 residues. The germline CDR1 and CDR2 sequences are LGHDT and YNNKEL (reference sequence). Deletions cut 0 bases from V and 5 bases from J, with 10 bases between. CDR3 nucleotide sequence: TGTGCCAGCAGCCAAGACGCGGGGGCGGAGACCCAGTACTTC. It is translated as CASSQDAGAETQYF.

J is TRBJ2-7 and V is TRBV27, with a weak D call TRBD2 (7 bases). Germline loops: CDR1 MNHEY, CDR2 SMNVEV (reference sequence). V was trimmed by 5 bases and J by 2 bases, leaving 13 bases between them. The CDR3 loop spans 14 amino acids. The CDR3 reads CASSPSRGPYEQYF. DNA of the CDR3: TGTGCCAGCAGTCCGTCGCGGGGGCCCTACGAGCAGTACTTC.

The chain employs TRBV6-6 and TRBJ1-6; D remains unclear. Trimming pared 0 bases from V and 6 bases from J, leaving 9 bases between. CDR3 size: 15 residues. From germline, CDR1 is MNHNY and CDR2 SVGAGI (reference sequence). As DNA, the CDR3 is TGTGCCAGCAGTTACTCGGGAGTTAGTAATTCACCCCTCCACTTT. Translation: CASSYSGVSNSPLHF.

This clone has only a few counts. The rearrangement uses TRBV11-3 and TRBJ1-5; D not resolved. This CDR3 has 18 residues. Germline V gene sequence: CDR1 SGHNT, CDR2 YENEEA. The V gene lost 7 bases and the J gene lost 4 bases, with 26 bases spanning the gap. CDR3 in amino acids: CASTLWPRSKRRNQPQHF. CDR3 DNA sequence: TGTGCCAGCACCCTTTGGCCCAGGAGTAAGAGGAGGAATCAGCCCCAGCATTTT.

A few counts support this clone. The V and J genes are TRBV5-6 and TRBJ1-2; D gene uncertain. This CDR3 has 13 residues. Trimming took off 1 base at V and 5 bases at J, with 9 bases between the two ends. Germline values: CDR1 SGHDT, CDR2 YYEEEE. DNA of the CDR3: TGTGCCAGCAGCTTGATCAGATCATATGGCTACACCTTC. Translating it yields CASSLIRSYGYTF.

This clone was counted a single time. The chain carries TRBV6-5 and TRBJ1-4; D gene ambiguous. Germline V CDR1 and CDR2: MNHEY, SVGAGI. The CDR3 spans 13 residues. Between the trimmed V and J ends, which lost 6 bases and 4 bases, there was a span of 9 bases. The CDR3, as DNA: TGTGCCAGCAGGAGAGGGAATAATGAAAAACTGTTTTTT. Amino acid sequence: CASRRGNNEKLFF.

The table lists this clone with many counts. This chain connects TRBV19 to TRBJ2-7, with D possibly TRBD1 on 6 matching bases. Trimming took off 0 bases at V and 9 bases at J, with 15 bases between the two ends. CDR3 length: 14 residues. Looked up from germline, CDR1 is LNHDA and CDR2 is SQIVND (reference sequence). The CDR3 region is CASSIDGQPAPQYF. The DNA for the CDR3 is TGTGCCAGTAGTATAGATGGACAGCCCGCTCCGCAGTACTTC.

The chain employs TRBV5-4 and TRBJ1-5; 10 nucleotides line up with TRBD1. Germline CDR1 and CDR2: SGHNT and YYREEE (reference sequence). The CDR3 covers 17 residues. Trimming cost V 8 bases and J 2 bases; bases outside gene matches: 13. CDR3 loop: CARRRTGGPCRNQPQHF. Here the CDR3 DNA reads TGTGCCAGGCGCCGGACAGGGGGACCCTGTCGCAATCAGCCCCAGCATTTT.